This T cell receptor beta chain was identified during a study of OX40 agonist ivuxolimab in advanced cancers. Study-level information: Administration of intravenous ivuxolimab to patients occurred every 2 weeks at 0.01 to 10 mg/kg. Earlier anti-PD-1, anti-PD-L1 or anti-CTLA-4 therapy was permitted; about 44% had received some.

The method was immunoSEQ multiplex PCR; TCRdb's version includes in-frame clones alone and lacks a portion of them. The profile covers about 91,000 clones, with approximately 88% appearing a single time and over 0.4% taken by the ten largest. This CDR3 has 14 residues. Germline-derived CDR1 and CDR2 are SNHLY and FYNNEI. The V gene end was trimmed by 1 base and the J gene end by 5 bases; junction bases not matched to a gene: 4. As regards this clone: Its antigen is undetermined.

Sampling of blood occurred at baseline, cycle 4 day 1, and cycle 7 day 1. Study outcomes and limitations: Determination of antigen specificity was not performed for the expanded peripheral T cells.

The TCR comes from an adult with an advanced solid tumor such as melanoma, head and neck, liver or kidney cancer. The rearrangement links TRBV2 to TRBJ1-1, with 7 bases that match TRBD1. The sequences come from CD4+ or CD8+ T cells sorted from blood, collected in a trial of the OX40 agonist ivuxolimab. The CDR3 region is CASSEDRGRTEAFF. The DNA of the CDR3 is TGTGCCAGCAGTGAAGACAGGGGTCGGACTGAAGCTTTCTTT.